The rows below give T cell receptor beta chains drawn from one sample of a study of cytomegalovirus exposure and HLA in healthy donors. The table came from immunoSEQ multiplex PCR; TCRdb's copy has only in-frame clones and leaves some out. Of 35,000 to 45,000 clones in the sample, more than 50% were seen once. Sequencing used PBMCs. The receptors were sampled from a woman between 40 and 50 years old in good health and CMV-seropositive. Each CDR3 is given with its conserved first and last residue. Each record gives: V gene, D gene, J gene, clone size, CDR3 protein, CDR3 DNA. D genes are given only for firm matches. The size field is filled for only some rows; it gives once, few, many or a size class.

v_call: TRBV7-2; d_call: TRBD1; j_call: TRBJ1-2; clone_size: NA; cdr3_aa: CASSLGNRGTDGYTF; cdr3_nt: TGTGCCAGCAGCTTAGGCAACAGGGGTACGGATGGCTACACCTTC
v_call: TRBV4-2; d_call: NA; j_call: TRBJ2-1; clone_size: few; cdr3_aa: CASSQDRDNEQFF; cdr3_nt: TGTGCCAGCAGCCAAGATCGAGACAATGAGCAGTTCTTC
v_call: TRBV28; d_call: NA; j_call: TRBJ1-2; clone_size: NA; cdr3_aa: CASSFPGGGYTF; cdr3_nt: TGTGCCAGCAGTTTCCCCGGGGGTGGCTACACCTTC
v_call: TRBV11-2; d_call: NA; j_call: TRBJ2-1; clone_size: few; cdr3_aa: CASSLGLNNEQFF; cdr3_nt: TGTGCCAGCAGCTTAGGACTTAACAATGAGCAGTTCTTC
v_call: TRBV5-4; d_call: NA; j_call: TRBJ2-5; clone_size: NA; cdr3_aa: CASSETGETQYF; cdr3_nt: TGTGCCAGCAGCGAGACGGGAGAGACCCAGTACTTC
v_call: TRBV30; d_call: TRBD1; j_call: TRBJ1-6; clone_size: NA; cdr3_aa: CAWRVRGESPLHF; cdr3_nt: TGTGCCTGGAGAGTCAGGGGGGAGTCACCCCTCCACTTT
v_call: TRBV7-3; d_call: NA; j_call: TRBJ2-5; clone_size: few; cdr3_aa: CASSPSGLARETQYF; cdr3_nt: TGTGCCAGCAGCCCATCCGGGTTAGCACGGGAGACCCAGTACTTC
v_call: TRBV11-2; d_call: NA; j_call: TRBJ2-2; clone_size: NA; cdr3_aa: CASSIGQTGELFF; cdr3_nt: TGTGCCAGCAGCATAGGACAGACCGGGGAGCTGTTTTTT
v_call: TRBV5-1; d_call: NA; j_call: TRBJ2-2; clone_size: NA; cdr3_aa: CASSFGREHTGELFF; cdr3_nt: TGCGCCAGCAGCTTTGGGCGCGAGCACACCGGGGAGCTGTTTTTT
v_call: TRBV14; d_call: NA; j_call: TRBJ1-2; clone_size: NA; cdr3_aa: CASSQQRLGYTF; cdr3_nt: TGTGCCAGCAGCCAGCAGAGACTCGGCTACACCTTC
v_call: TRBV7-9; d_call: NA; j_call: TRBJ2-7; clone_size: few; cdr3_aa: CASSLDRAGLTYEQYF; cdr3_nt: TGTGCCAGCAGCTTAGACCGGGCAGGGCTGACCTACGAGCAGTACTTC
v_call: TRBV28; d_call: TRBD1; j_call: TRBJ1-1; clone_size: NA; cdr3_aa: CASSLGRTGYPEAFF; cdr3_nt: TGTGCCAGCAGTTTAGGGCGGACAGGGTACCCTGAAGCTTTCTTT
v_call: TRBV19; d_call: TRBD1; j_call: TRBJ1-1; clone_size: NA; cdr3_aa: CASSLRDRSDTEAFF; cdr3_nt: TGTGCCAGTAGTCTCCGGGACAGGTCTGACACTGAAGCTTTCTTT
v_call: TRBV27; d_call: TRBD1; j_call: TRBJ1-1; clone_size: once; cdr3_aa: CASSPWDRGNTEAFF; cdr3_nt: TGTGCCAGCAGTCCCTGGGACAGAGGGAACACTGAAGCTTTCTTT
v_call: TRBV9; d_call: NA; j_call: TRBJ2-5; clone_size: NA; cdr3_aa: CASSVAGYQETQYF; cdr3_nt: TGTGCCAGCAGCGTAGCCGGGTACCAAGAGACCCAGTACTTC
v_call: TRBV7-6; d_call: NA; j_call: TRBJ2-1; clone_size: few; cdr3_aa: CASSLNPFGNEQFF; cdr3_nt: TGTGCCAGCAGCTTAAACCCTTTCGGCAATGAGCAGTTCTTC
v_call: TRBV6-5; d_call: TRBD1; j_call: TRBJ1-6; clone_size: NA; cdr3_aa: CASRKQGSYNSPLHF; cdr3_nt: TGTGCCAGCAGAAAACAGGGGTCCTATAATTCACCCCTCCACTTT
v_call: TRBV6-5; d_call: NA; j_call: TRBJ2-5; clone_size: few; cdr3_aa: CASISSGGETQYF; cdr3_nt: TGTGCCAGCATATCATCGGGCGGGGAGACCCAGTACTTC
v_call: TRBV29-1; d_call: NA; j_call: TRBJ2-1; clone_size: NA; cdr3_aa: CSVRRGAEQFF; cdr3_nt: TGCAGCGTTCGTCGGGGGGCCGAGCAGTTCTTC
v_call: TRBV7-2; d_call: NA; j_call: TRBJ2-7; clone_size: few; cdr3_aa: CASSLQVKSVHEQYF; cdr3_nt: TGTGCCAGCAGCTTACAGGTGAAGTCAGTCCACGAGCAGTACTTC
v_call: TRBV29-1; d_call: NA; j_call: TRBJ2-5; clone_size: NA; cdr3_aa: CSVARAEETQYF; cdr3_nt: TGCAGCGTTGCGAGGGCAGAAGAGACCCAGTACTTC
v_call: TRBV21-1; d_call: NA; j_call: TRBJ1-2; clone_size: few; cdr3_aa: CASSAADRGNYGYTF; cdr3_nt: TGTGCCAGCAGCGCCGCGGACAGGGGAAACTATGGCTACACCTTC
v_call: TRBV6-5; d_call: NA; j_call: TRBJ2-3; clone_size: NA; cdr3_aa: CASSYRPENTQYF; cdr3_nt: TGTGCCAGCAGTTACCGCCCTGAGAATACGCAGTATTTT
v_call: TRBV14; d_call: NA; j_call: TRBJ2-6; clone_size: NA; cdr3_aa: CASSPLGSGANVLTF; cdr3_nt: TGTGCCAGCAGCCCCCTCGGCTCTGGGGCCAACGTCCTGACTTTC
v_call: TRBV14; d_call: NA; j_call: TRBJ1-1; clone_size: NA; cdr3_aa: CASSSEVMNTEAFF; cdr3_nt: TGTGCCAGCAGCTCCGAGGTCATGAACACTGAAGCTTTCTTT
v_call: TRBV4-1; d_call: NA; j_call: TRBJ2-3; clone_size: NA; cdr3_aa: CASSQDHQAGTTDTQYF; cdr3_nt: TGCGCCAGCAGCCAAGATCACCAGGCGGGGACCACAGATACGCAGTATTTT
v_call: TRBV27; d_call: NA; j_call: TRBJ1-2; clone_size: NA; cdr3_aa: CASSFQGNYGYTF; cdr3_nt: TGTGCCAGCAGCTTCCAGGGTAACTATGGCTACACCTTC
v_call: TRBV9; d_call: NA; j_call: TRBJ1-1; clone_size: NA; cdr3_aa: CASSARDPHEAFF; cdr3_nt: TGTGCCAGCAGCGCGCGGGACCCCCATGAAGCTTTCTTT
v_call: TRBV28; d_call: TRBD1; j_call: TRBJ1-1; clone_size: NA; cdr3_aa: CASSGRTGWKAEAFF; cdr3_nt: TGTGCCAGCAGTGGTCGGACAGGGTGGAAGGCTGAAGCTTTCTTT
v_call: TRBV6-1; d_call: TRBD1; j_call: TRBJ2-1; clone_size: NA; cdr3_aa: CASEPLGQGGNEQFF; cdr3_nt: TGTGCCAGCGAACCCTTGGGACAGGGGGGGAATGAGCAGTTCTTC
v_call: TRBV15; d_call: TRBD2; j_call: TRBJ2-1; clone_size: NA; cdr3_aa: CATSRDRPGGEQFF; cdr3_nt: TGTGCCACCAGCAGAGATCGCCCGGGGGGGGAACAGTTCTTC
v_call: TRBV7-9; d_call: NA; j_call: TRBJ2-6; clone_size: few; cdr3_aa: CASLDRDYSGANVLTF; cdr3_nt: TGTGCCAGCTTGGACAGGGACTACTCTGGGGCCAACGTCCTGACTTTC
v_call: TRBV14; d_call: NA; j_call: TRBJ2-1; clone_size: NA; cdr3_aa: CASSQRGSRYNEQFF; cdr3_nt: TGTGCCAGCAGCCAACGAGGTTCCCGATACAATGAGCAGTTCTTC
v_call: TRBV5-4; d_call: TRBD2; j_call: TRBJ2-5; clone_size: NA; cdr3_aa: CASSLDSGGAGETQYF; cdr3_nt: TGTGCCAGCAGCTTGGATAGCGGGGGGGCAGGAGAGACCCAGTACTTC
v_call: TRBV6-5; d_call: TRBD1; j_call: TRBJ2-5; clone_size: once; cdr3_aa: CASRGQGETQYF; cdr3_nt: TGTGCCAGCAGAGGACAGGGGGAGACCCAGTACTTC
v_call: TRBV5-6; d_call: TRBD1; j_call: TRBJ1-2; clone_size: NA; cdr3_aa: CASSLGTGVGYTF; cdr3_nt: TGTGCCAGCAGCTTGGGCACAGGGGTGGGCTACACCTTC
v_call: TRBV2; d_call: NA; j_call: TRBJ1-2; clone_size: once; cdr3_aa: CASLRGGYGYTF; cdr3_nt: TGTGCCAGCCTAAGGGGAGGCTATGGCTACACCTTC
v_call: TRBV10-3; d_call: TRBD2; j_call: TRBJ2-7; clone_size: NA; cdr3_aa: CAISEGRAGVAYEQYF; cdr3_nt: TGTGCCATCAGTGAGGGGAGGGCGGGGGTAGCCTACGAGCAGTACTTC
v_call: TRBV30; d_call: NA; j_call: TRBJ2-7; clone_size: NA; cdr3_aa: CAWSLLSNEQYF; cdr3_nt: TGTGCCTGGAGTCTACTCTCAAACGAGCAGTACTTC
v_call: TRBV19; d_call: TRBD2; j_call: TRBJ2-2; clone_size: NA; cdr3_aa: CATISGASNTGELFF; cdr3_nt: TGTGCCACGATTAGCGGGGCCTCGAACACCGGGGAGCTGTTTTTT
v_call: TRBV2; d_call: NA; j_call: TRBJ1-1; clone_size: NA; cdr3_aa: CASSVGTNTEAFF; cdr3_nt: TGTGCCAGCAGTGTGGGCACGAACACTGAAGCTTTCTTT
v_call: TRBV19; d_call: NA; j_call: TRBJ1-4; clone_size: NA; cdr3_aa: CASSQNGGEKLFF; cdr3_nt: TGTGCCAGTAGCCAGAACGGGGGTGAAAAACTGTTTTTT
v_call: TRBV7-6; d_call: NA; j_call: TRBJ2-1; clone_size: few; cdr3_aa: CASSPTENNEQFF; cdr3_nt: TGTGCCAGCAGCCCGACAGAAAACAATGAGCAGTTCTTC
v_call: TRBV4-1; d_call: TRBD1; j_call: TRBJ2-2; clone_size: NA; cdr3_aa: CASSHLRTGTNTGELFF; cdr3_nt: TGCGCCAGCAGCCATCTCCGGACAGGTACGAACACCGGGGAGCTGTTTTTT
v_call: TRBV9; d_call: TRBD2; j_call: TRBJ2-5; clone_size: NA; cdr3_aa: CASSGLAGGQETQYF; cdr3_nt: TGTGCCAGCAGCGGACTAGCGGGGGGGCAAGAGACCCAGTACTTC